This T cell receptor (beta chain) stems from a study of CD8+ T cells in alopecia areata. Study-level information: Twice daily, treated patients received 5 to 10 mg of oral tofacitinib.

Treatment meaning: oral pan-JAK inhibitor, 5-10 mg twice daily. cDNA reverse transcribed from extracted RNA served as the sequencing template. Sequenced by immunoSEQ multiplex PCR; TCRdb stores in-frame clones only, minus some. The data contain about 280,000 clones, roughly 60% of them seen just once; the ten biggest clones take up about 1.8%. V lost 5 bases and J lost 3; bases outside the gene matches: 2. Germline lookup yields CDR1 GTSNPN and CDR2 SVGIG (reference sequence). The CDR3 runs to 13 residues. About this clone itself: Antigen unknown.

Study-level points and caveats: Compared with normal scalp, lesional scalp had higher clonality and more expanded CD8+ clones. Uncertain still, given a single nonresponder, is whether baseline CD8+ expansion links to response.

The sequence derives from a human donor with alopecia areata. This specimen was CD4+ T cells sorted from blood, taken at week 24, from a patient treated with tofacitinib. The chain recombines TRBV30 with TRBJ1-3; TRBD1 aligns across 9 bases. CDR3 DNA sequence: TGTGCCTGGGGGACAGGGATTGGAAACACCATATATTTT. Its protein is CAWGTGIGNTIYF. Variable domain in full (rest from reference TRBV30 and TRBJ1-3): SQTIHQWPATLVQPVGSPLSLECTVEGTSNPNLYWYRQAAGRGLQLLFYSVGIGQISSEVPQNLSASRPQDRQFILSSKKLLLSDSGFYLCAWGTGIGNTIYFGEGSWLTVV.